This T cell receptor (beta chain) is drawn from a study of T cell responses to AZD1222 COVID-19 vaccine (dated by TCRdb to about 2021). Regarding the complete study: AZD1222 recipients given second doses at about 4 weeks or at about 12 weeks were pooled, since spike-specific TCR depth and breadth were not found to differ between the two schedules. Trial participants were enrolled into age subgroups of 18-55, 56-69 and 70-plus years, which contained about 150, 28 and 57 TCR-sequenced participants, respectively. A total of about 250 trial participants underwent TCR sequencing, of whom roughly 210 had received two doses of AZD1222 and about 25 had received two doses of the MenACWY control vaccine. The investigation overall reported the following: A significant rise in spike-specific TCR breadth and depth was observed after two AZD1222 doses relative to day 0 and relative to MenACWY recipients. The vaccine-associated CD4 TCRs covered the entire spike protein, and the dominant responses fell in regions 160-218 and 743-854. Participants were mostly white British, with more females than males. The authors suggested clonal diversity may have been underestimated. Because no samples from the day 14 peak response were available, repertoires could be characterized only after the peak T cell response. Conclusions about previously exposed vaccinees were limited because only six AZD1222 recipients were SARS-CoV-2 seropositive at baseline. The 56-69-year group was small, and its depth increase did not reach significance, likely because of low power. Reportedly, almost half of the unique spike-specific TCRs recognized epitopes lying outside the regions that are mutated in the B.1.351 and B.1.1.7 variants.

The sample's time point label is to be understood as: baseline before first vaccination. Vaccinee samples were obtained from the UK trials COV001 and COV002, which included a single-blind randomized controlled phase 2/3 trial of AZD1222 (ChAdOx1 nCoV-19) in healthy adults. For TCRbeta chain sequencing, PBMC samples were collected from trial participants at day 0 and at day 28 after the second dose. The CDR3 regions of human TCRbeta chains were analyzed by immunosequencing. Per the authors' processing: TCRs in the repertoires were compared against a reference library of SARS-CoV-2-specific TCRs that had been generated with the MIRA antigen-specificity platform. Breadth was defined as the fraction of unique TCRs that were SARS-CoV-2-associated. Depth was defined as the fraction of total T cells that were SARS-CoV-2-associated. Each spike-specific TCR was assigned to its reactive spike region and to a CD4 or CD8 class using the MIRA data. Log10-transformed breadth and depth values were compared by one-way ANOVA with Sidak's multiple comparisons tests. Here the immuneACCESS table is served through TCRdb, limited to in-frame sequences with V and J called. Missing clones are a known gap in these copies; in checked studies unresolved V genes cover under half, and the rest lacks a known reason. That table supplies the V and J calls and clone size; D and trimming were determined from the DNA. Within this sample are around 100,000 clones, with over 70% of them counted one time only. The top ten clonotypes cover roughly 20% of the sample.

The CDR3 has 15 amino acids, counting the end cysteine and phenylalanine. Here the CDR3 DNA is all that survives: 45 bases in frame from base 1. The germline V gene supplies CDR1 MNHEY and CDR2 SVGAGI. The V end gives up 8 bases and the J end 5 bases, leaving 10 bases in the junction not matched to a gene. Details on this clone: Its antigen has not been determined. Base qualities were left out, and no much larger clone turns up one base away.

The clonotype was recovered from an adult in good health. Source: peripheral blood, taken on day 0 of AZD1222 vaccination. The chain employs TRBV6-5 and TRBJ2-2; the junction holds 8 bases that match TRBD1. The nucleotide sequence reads TGTGCCAGCCGCCTAGAGGACAGGGTAACCGGGGAGCTGTTTTTT. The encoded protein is CASRLEDRVTGELFF.